This T cell receptor (beta chain) appears in the sequencing data of a study of beta chain features in type 1 diabetes. To note about this clone: Antigen: not known.

Of the isolated RNA, all was reverse transcribed, and so the sequenced material was expressed TCRB transcripts. The data were produced by immunoSEQ multiplex PCR, yet TCRdb's version contains in-frame clones alone and is incomplete. This table has fewer than 450,000 clones, roughly 14% appearing once. The CDR3 extends over 16 amino acids. The trim removed 4 bases at V and 6 bases at J, leaving 10 bases unmatched. Germline V CDR1 and CDR2: MDHEN, SYDVKM. Whole-study results and caveats: In patients and controls equally, PCR might favor templates that are shorter. Across all four CD4+ subsets, people with type 1 diabetes showed modestly shorter TCRB CDR3s. Diminished insertions and augmented deletions at VDJ junctions characterized type 1 diabetes patients.

Naive, central memory, regulatory and stem cell-like memory cells within the CD4+ compartment were sorted using CD45RO/CCR7/CD25/CD127/CD95/CD27. Purity (above 95%) was reached by all sorted populations. Specimen: naive CD4+ T cells from blood. The clonotype originates from a young woman with type 1 diabetes. This chain links TRBV28 with TRBJ2-1; 9 bases agree with TRBD1. The CDR3 region has the DNA TGTGCCAGCAGTTATAGTTGGGACAGGGTTTTCAATGAGCAGTTCTTC. Its protein is CASSYSWDRVFNEQFF.